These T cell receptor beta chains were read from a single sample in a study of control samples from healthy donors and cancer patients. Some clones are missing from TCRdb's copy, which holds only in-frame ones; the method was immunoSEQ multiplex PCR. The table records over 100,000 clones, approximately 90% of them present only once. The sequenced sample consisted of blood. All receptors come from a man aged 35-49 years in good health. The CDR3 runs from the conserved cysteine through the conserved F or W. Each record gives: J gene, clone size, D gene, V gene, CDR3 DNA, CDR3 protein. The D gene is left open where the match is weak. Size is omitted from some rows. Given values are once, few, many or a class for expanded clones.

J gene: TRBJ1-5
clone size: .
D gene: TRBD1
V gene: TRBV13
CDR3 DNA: TGTGCCAGCAGCTTCCGTAGACAGGGGGTCGGCAATCAGCCCCAGCATTTT
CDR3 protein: CASSFRRQGVGNQPQHF

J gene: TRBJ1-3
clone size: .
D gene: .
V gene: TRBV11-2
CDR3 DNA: TGTGCCAGCAGCTTGGATCGGGGCTCTGGAAACACCATATATTTT
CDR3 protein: CASSLDRGSGNTIYF

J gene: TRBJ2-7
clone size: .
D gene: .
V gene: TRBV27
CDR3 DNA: TGTGCCAGCAGTCCGACTGTACCGCGGACGGCCTACGAGCAGTACTTC
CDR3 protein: CASSPTVPRTAYEQYF

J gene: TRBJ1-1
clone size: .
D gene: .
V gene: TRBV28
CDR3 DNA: TGTGCCATCACTGAGAGAGGGGGGTGGGTCACTGAAGCTTTCTTT
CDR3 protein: CAITERGGWVTEAFF

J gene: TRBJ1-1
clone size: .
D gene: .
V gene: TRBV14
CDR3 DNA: TGTGCCAGCAGCCAAGCCCCGATAGCCCCATCGAACACTGAAGCTTTCTTT
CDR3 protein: CASSQAPIAPSNTEAFF

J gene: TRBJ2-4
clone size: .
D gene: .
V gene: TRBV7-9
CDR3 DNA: TGTGCCAGCAGCTTAGGATCCCATCAGTCCATTCAGTACTTC
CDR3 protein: CASSLGSHQSIQYF

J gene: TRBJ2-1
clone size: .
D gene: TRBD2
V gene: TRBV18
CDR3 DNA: TGTGCCAGCTCACCAATCAGCGGGGAAATCAACCATGAGCAGTTCTTC
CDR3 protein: CASSPISGEINHEQFF

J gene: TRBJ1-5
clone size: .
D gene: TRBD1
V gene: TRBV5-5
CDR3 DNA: TGTGCCAGCAGCTCCGGGACAGGGAATCAGCCCCAGCATTTT
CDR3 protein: CASSSGTGNQPQHF

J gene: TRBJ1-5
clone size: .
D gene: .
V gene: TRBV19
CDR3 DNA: TGTGCCAGTAGTATTAGCACAGGGCCATATAGCAATCAGCCCCAGCATTTT
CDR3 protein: CASSISTGPYSNQPQHF

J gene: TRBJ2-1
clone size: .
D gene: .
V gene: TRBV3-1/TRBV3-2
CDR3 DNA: TGTGCCAGCAGCCAAGTACTCTTCTTGGATGAGCAGTTCTTC
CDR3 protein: CASSQVLFLDEQFF

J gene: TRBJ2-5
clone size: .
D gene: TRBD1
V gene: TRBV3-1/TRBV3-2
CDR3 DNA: TGTGCCAGCCGGGACAGGCGCCAAGAGACCCAGTACTTC
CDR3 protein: CASRDRRQETQYF

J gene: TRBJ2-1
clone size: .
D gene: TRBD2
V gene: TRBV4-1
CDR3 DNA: TGCGCCAGCAGTCTGGGGACTAGCAGTATGGTCTCCTACAATGAGCAGTTCTTC
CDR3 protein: CASSLGTSSMVSYNEQFF

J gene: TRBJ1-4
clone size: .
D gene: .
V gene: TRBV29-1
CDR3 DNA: TGCAGCGTTGAGGGTACAGGTAGTTCGGAAAAACTGTTTTTT
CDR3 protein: CSVEGTGSSEKLFF

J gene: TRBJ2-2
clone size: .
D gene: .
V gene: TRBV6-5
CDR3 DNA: TGTGCCAGCAGAATCAGGGATCTCGGCGCCGGGGAGCTGTTTTTT
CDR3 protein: CASRIRDLGAGELFF

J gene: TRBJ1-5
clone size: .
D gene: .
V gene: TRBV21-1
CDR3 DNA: TGTGCCAGCAGCACAGGGGAGGGTCAGCCCCAGCATTTT
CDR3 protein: CASSTGEGQPQHF

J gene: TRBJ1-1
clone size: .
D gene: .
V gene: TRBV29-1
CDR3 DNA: TGCAGCGTTCGGTTAGGGTGGGAGGGTGAAGCTTTCTTT
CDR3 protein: CSVRLGWEGEAFF

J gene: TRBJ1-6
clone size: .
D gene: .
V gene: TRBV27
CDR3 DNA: TGTGCCAGCCAGTACAGGGAAGGGAATTCACCCCTCCACTTT
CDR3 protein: CASQYREGNSPLHF

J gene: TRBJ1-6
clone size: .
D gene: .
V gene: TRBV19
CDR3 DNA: TGTGCCAGTAGTATAGAAGGGGCGGTCGGTAATTCACCCCTCCACTTT
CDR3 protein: CASSIEGAVGNSPLHF

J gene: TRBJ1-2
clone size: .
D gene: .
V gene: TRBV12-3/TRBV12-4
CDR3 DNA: TGTGCCAGCAGCCTGGGACTTGGAGGCTACACCTTC
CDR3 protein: CASSLGLGGYTF

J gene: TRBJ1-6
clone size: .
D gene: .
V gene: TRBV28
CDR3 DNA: TGTGCCAGCAGTTTGGGTAGACAGCACAATTCACCCCTCCACTTT
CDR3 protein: CASSLGRQHNSPLHF

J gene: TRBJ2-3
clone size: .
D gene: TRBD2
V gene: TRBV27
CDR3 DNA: TGTGCCAGCAGTTTACGGGGACTAGATCTTTCTTACGATACGCAGTATTTT
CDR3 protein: CASSLRGLDLSYDTQYF

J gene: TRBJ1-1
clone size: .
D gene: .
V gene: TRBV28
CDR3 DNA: TGTGCCAGCAGTTTATTGGCAGGGCTGAACACTGAAGCTTTCTTT
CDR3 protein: CASSLLAGLNTEAFF

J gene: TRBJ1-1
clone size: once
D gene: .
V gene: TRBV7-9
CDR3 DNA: TGTGCCAGCAGCCCAACGCGGGGGATGAACACTGAAGCTTTCTTT
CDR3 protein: CASSPTRGMNTEAFF

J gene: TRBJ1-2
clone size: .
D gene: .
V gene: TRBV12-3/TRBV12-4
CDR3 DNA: TGTGCCAGCAGTTTCGCAGGAAACTATGGCTACACCTTC
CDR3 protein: CASSFAGNYGYTF

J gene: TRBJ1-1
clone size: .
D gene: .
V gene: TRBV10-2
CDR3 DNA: TGCGCCAGTTCCCGGTCGAGCGAGAGGGGCGGGGCTGAAGCTTTCTTT
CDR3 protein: CASSRSSERGGAEAFF

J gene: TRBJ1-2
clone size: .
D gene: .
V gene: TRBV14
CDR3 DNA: TGTGCCAGCAGCCAAGATGGCTACTCTGGCTACACCTTC
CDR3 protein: CASSQDGYSGYTF

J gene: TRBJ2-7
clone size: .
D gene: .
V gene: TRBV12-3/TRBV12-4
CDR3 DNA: TGTGCCAGCAGTTTTTCTCCTTCCTACGAGCAGTACTTC
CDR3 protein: CASSFSPSYEQYF

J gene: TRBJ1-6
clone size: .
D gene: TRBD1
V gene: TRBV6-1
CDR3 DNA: TGTGCCAGCAGTGAAGTAGGGACAGAGAATTCACCCCTCCACTTT
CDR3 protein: CASSEVGTENSPLHF

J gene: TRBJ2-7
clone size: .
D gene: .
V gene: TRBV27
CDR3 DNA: TGTGCCAGCAGTTTAGTAGCAGGGCTATACGAGCAGTACTTC
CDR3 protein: CASSLVAGLYEQYF

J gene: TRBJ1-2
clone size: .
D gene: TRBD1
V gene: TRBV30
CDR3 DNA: TGTGCCTGGAGTGACTCGTTAGGGGGCGCCGATGGCTACACCTTC
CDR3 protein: CAWSDSLGGADGYTF

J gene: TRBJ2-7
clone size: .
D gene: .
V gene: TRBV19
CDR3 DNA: TGTGCCAGTAGTCCCGCCGAAGGGTACTCCTACGAGCAGTACTTC
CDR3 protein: CASSPAEGYSYEQYF

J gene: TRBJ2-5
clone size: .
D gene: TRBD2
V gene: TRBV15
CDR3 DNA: TGTGCCACCAGCAGAGTGACTAGCGGGGAAGAGACCCAGTACTTC
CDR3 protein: CATSRVTSGEETQYF

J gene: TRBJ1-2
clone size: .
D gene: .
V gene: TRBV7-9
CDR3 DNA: TGTGCCAGCAGCTTAGTTCCGGTCCGAGTTGAAGGCTACACCTTC
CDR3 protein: CASSLVPVRVEGYTF

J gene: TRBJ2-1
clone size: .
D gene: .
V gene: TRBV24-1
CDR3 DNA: TGTGCCACCACTAATGAGCAGTTCTTC
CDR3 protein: CATTNEQFF

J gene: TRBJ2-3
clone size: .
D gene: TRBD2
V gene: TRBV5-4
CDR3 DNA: TGTGCCAGCAGCTTAGGCAGCGGGGGGGCCCCGAGCACAGATACGCAGTATTTT
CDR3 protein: CASSLGSGGAPSTDTQYF

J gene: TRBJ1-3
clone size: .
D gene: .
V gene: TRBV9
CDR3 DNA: TGTGCCAGCAGCGTAGAATTTTCTGGAAACACCATATATTTT
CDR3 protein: CASSVEFSGNTIYF

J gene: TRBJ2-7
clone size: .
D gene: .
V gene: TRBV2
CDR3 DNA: TGTGCCAGCAGTGAAGAAACCAGGCACGAGCAGTACTTC
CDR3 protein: CASSEETRHEQYF

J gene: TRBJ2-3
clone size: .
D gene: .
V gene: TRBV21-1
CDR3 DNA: TGTGCCAGCAGCCCCTCCGGGACAGAGAGCACAGATACGCAGTATTTT
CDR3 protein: CASSPSGTESTDTQYF

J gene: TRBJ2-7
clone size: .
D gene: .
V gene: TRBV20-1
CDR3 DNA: TGCAGTGCTAGAGGGAACGAGCAGTACTTC
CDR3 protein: CSARGNEQYF

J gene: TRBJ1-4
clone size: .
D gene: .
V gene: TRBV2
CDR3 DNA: TGTGCCAGCAATGGCGCGTCAGGCCAAAATGAAAAACTGTTTTTT
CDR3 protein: CASNGASGQNEKLFF

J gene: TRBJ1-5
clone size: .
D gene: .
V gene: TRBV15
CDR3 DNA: TGTGCCACCAGCGGGAGTGAGCTGGGCAGGGGAATAGATCAGCCCCAGCATTTT
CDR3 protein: CATSGSELGRGIDQPQHF

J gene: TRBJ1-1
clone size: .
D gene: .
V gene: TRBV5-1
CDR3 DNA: TGCGCCAGCAGCTTGGTAGCGGGTAACGGTGAAGCTTTCTTT
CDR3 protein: CASSLVAGNGEAFF